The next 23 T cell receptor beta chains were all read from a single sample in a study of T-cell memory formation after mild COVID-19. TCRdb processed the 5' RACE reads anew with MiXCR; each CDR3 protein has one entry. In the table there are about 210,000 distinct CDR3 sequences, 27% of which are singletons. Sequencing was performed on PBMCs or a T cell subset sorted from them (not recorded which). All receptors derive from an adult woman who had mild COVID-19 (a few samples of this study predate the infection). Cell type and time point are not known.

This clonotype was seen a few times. CDR3 amino acids: CASSPLGNEQFF. As DNA, the CDR3 is TGTGCCAGCAGCCCTCTGGGAAATGAGCAGTTCTTC. The V call is TRBV3-1, the J call TRBJ2-1; D unresolved. Trimming took off 4 bases at V and 7 bases at J, with 8 bases between the two ends. CDR3 length: 12 amino acids. The V gene's germline CDR1 is LGHDT and CDR2 YNNKEL (reference sequence).

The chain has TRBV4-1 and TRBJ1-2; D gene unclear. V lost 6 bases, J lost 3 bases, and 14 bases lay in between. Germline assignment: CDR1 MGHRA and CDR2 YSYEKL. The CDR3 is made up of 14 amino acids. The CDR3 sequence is CASRVIGQDYGYTF. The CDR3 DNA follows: TGCGCCAGCAGGGTTATAGGGCAAGACTATGGCTACACCTTC.

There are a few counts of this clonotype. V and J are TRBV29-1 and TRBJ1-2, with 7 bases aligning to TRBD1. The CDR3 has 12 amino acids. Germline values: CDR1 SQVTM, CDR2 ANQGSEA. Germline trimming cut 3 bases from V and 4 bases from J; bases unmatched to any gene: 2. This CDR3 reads CSVDDRVYGYTF. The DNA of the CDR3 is TGCAGCGTTGACGACAGGGTCTATGGCTACACCTTC.

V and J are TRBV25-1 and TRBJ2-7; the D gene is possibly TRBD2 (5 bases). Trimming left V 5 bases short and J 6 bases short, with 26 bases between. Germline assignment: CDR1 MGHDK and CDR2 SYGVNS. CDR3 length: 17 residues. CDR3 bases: TGTGCCAGCAGTCCCAGCGAAGACCGGGAAACGGGTCGCGAGCAGTACTTC. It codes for CASSPSEDRETGREQYF.

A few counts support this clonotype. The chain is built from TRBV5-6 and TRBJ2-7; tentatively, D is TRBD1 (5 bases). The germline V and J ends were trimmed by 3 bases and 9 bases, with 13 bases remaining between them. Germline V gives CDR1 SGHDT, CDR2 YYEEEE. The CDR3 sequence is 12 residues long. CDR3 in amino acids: CASSSTGFWQYF. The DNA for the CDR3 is TGTGCCAGCAGCTCTACAGGCTTTTGGCAGTACTTC.

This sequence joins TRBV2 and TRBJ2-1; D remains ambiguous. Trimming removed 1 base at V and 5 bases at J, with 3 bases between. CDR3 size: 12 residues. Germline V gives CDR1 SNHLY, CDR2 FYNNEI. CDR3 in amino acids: CASSEDHNEQFF. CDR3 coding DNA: TGTGCCAGCAGTGAAGACCACAATGAGCAGTTCTTC. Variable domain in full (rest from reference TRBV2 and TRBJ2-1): EPEVTQTPSHQVTQMGQEVILRCVPISNHLYFYWYRQILGQKVEFLVSFYNNEISEKSEIFDDQFSVERPDGSNFTLKIRSTKLEDSAMYFCASSEDHNEQFFGPGTRLTVL.

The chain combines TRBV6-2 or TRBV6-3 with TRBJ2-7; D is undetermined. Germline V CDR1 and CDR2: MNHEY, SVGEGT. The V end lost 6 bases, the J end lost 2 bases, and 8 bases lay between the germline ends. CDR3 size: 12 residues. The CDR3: CASSEFTYEQYF. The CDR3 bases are TGTGCCAGCAGCGAGTTTACCTACGAGCAGTACTTC.

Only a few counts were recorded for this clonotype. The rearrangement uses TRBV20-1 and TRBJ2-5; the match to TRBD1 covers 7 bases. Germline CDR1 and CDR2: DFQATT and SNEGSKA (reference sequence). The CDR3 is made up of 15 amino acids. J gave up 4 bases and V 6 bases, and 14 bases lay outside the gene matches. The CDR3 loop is CSAYPSGTVAETQYF. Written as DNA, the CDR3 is TGCAGTGCGTACCCCTCCGGGACAGTCGCAGAGACCCAGTACTTC.

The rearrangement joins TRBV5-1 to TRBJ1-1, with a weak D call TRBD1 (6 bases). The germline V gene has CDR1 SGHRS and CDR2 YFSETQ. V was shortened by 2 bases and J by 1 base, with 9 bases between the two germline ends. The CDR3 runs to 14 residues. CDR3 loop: CASSLQGWNTEAFF. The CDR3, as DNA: TGCGCCAGCAGCTTACAGGGTTGGAACACTGAAGCTTTCTTT.

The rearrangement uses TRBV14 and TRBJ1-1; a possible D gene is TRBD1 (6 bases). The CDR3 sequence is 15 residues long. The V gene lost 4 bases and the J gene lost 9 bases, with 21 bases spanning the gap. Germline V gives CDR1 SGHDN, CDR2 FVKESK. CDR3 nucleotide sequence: TGTGCCAGCAGCCGACCCGAGGCGGAGGGGGTTCAAGCTTTCTTT. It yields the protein CASSRPEAEGVQAFF.

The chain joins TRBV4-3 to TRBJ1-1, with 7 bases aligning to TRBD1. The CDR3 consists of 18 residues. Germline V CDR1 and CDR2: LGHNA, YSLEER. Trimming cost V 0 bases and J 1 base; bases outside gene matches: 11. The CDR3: CASSQDATGTATNTEAFF. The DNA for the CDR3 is TGCGCCAGCAGCCAAGATGCTACCGGGACAGCTACGAACACTGAAGCTTTCTTT.

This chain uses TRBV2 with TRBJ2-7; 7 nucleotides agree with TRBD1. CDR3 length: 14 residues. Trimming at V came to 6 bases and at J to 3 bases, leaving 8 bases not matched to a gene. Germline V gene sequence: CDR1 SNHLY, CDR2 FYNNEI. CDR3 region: CASSLSDRIYEQYF. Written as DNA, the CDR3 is TGTGCCAGCAGCCTATCGGACAGGATCTACGAGCAGTACTTC. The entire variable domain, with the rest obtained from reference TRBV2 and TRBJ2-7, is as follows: EPEVTQTPSHQVTQMGQEVILRCVPISNHLYFYWYRQILGQKVEFLVSFYNNEISEKSEIFDDQFSVERPDGSNFTLKIRSTKLEDSAMYFCASSLSDRIYEQYFGPGTRLTVT.

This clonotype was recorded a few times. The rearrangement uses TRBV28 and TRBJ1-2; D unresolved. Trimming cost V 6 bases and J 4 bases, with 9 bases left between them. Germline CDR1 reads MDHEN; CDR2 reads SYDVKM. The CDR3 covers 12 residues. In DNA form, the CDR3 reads TGTGCCAGCAGGCGGCCCTCCTATGGCTACACCTTC. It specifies CASRRPSYGYTF.

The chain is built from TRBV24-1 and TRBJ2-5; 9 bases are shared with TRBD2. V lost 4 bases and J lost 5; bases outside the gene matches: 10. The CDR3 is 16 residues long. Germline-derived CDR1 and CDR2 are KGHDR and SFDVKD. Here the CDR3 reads CATSDKAASGAETQYF. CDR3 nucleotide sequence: TGTGCCACCAGTGACAAGGCGGCTAGCGGGGCGGAGACCCAGTACTTC.

The CDR3 sequence is CAWSGGSYGYTF. The CDR3 DNA reads TGTGCCTGGAGTGGCGGGTCCTATGGCTACACCTTC. V gene TRBV30 combines with J gene TRBJ1-2, with no clear D. V shed 1 base and J shed 4 bases, with 7 bases lying between them. CDR1 and CDR2 from the germline V gene are GTSNPN and SVGIG (reference sequence). CDR3 length equals 12 residues.

The CDR3 nucleotides read TGTGCCAGCAGCGTAACTAGCGGAAACTACGAGCAGTACTTC. Encoded protein: CASSVTSGNYEQYF. This rearrangement joins TRBV9 to TRBJ2-7; 8 bases agree with TRBD2. J was trimmed by 3 bases and V by 1 base; bases with no gene match: 3. The CDR3 is 14 amino acids. Germline CDR1 and CDR2: SGDLS and YYNGEE. Filled out from reference TRBV9 and TRBJ2-7, the complete variable domain reads DSGVTQTPKHLITATGQRVTLRCSPRSGDLSVYWYQQSLDQGLQFLIQYYNGEERAKGNILERFSAQQFPDLHSELNLSSLELGDSALYFCASSVTSGNYEQYFGPGTRLTVT.

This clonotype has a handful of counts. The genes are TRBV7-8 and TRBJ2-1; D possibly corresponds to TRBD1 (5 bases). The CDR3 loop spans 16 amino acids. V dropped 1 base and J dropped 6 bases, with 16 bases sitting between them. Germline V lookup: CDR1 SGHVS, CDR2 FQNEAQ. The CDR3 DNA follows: TGTGCCAGCAGCTTAGTGGGGCAAACGGTCGGCAATGAGCAGTTCTTC. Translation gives CASSLVGQTVGNEQFF.

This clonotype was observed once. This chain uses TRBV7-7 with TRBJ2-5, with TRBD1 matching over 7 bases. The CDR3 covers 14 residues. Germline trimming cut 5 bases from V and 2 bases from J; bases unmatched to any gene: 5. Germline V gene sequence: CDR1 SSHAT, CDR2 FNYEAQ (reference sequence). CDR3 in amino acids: CASSATGLQETQYF. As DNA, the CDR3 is TGTGCCAGCAGCGCGACAGGGCTGCAAGAGACCCAGTACTTC.

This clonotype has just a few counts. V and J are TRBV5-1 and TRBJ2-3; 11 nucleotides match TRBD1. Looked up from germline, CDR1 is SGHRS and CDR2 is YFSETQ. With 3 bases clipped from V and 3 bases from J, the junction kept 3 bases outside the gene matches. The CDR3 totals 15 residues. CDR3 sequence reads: CASSWTGGPTDTQYF. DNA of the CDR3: TGCGCCAGCAGCTGGACAGGGGGCCCGACAGATACGCAGTATTTT.

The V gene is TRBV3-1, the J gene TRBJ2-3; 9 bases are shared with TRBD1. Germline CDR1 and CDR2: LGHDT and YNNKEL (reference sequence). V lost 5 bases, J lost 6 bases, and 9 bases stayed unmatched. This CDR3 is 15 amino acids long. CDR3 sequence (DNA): TGTGCCAGCAGCATACGGGACAGGGCGCACGATACGCAGTATTTT. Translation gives CASSIRDRAHDTQYF.

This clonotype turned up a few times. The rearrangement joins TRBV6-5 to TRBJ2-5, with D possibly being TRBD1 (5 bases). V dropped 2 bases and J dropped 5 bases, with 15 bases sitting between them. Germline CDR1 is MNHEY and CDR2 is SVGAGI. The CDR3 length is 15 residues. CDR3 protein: CASSYGAGPGETQYF. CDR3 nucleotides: TGTGCCAGCAGTTACGGGGCCGGTCCCGGGGAGACCCAGTACTTC.

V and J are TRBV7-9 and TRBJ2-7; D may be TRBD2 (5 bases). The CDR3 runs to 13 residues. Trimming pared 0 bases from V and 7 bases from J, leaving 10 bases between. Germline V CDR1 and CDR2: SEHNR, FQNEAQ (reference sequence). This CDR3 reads CASSLAGSGEQYF. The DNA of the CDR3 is TGTGCCAGCAGCTTAGCGGGGTCGGGGGAGCAGTACTTC.

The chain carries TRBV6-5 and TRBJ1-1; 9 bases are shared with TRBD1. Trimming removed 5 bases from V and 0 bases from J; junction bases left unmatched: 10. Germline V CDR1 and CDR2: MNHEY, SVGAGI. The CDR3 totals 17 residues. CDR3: CASSTPDRGPMNTEAFF. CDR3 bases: TGTGCCAGCAGTACCCCGGACAGGGGCCCTATGAACACTGAAGCTTTCTTT.